Following are 23 T cell receptor beta chains from one sample sequenced in a study of shared clonotypes between healthy human individuals. Measured with immunoSEQ multiplex PCR; TCRdb has only the in-frame clones, and not every one. The sample has around 2,000,000 clones, about 92% seen once; the top ten hold roughly 1.7%. As defined, naive CD8 cells were CD45RO-negative and positively selected for CCR7, with terminally differentiated effector memory CD45RA+ cells excluded. Sequencing input: naive CD8+ T cells from PBMCs. The receptors were gathered from a man younger than 35 in good health. Some clones in this sample may be carry-over from other donors' samples.

The CDR3 region is CASSRTGTEQYF. CDR3 coding DNA: TGTGCCAGCAGCAGGACAGGGACCGAGCAGTACTTC. V is TRBV6-1 and J is TRBJ2-7; 8 bases line up with TRBD1. Trimming at V came to 6 bases and at J to 6 bases, leaving 4 bases not matched to a gene. This CDR3 contains 12 residues. Germline assignment: CDR1 MNHNS and CDR2 SASEGT.

V is TRBV19 and J is TRBJ2-7; TRBD2 matches at 8 bases. The junction had 14 bases not matched to a gene; V was cut back by 7 bases and J by 0 bases. The CDR3 extends over 17 amino acids. The germline V gene has CDR1 LNHDA and CDR2 SQIVND (reference sequence). As DNA, the CDR3 is TGTGCCAGTACCGAAAACGGGGGGGGACTACCCTCCTACGAGCAGTACTTC. Residues: CASTENGGGLPSYEQYF.

This clone was seen a single time. J is TRBJ2-2 and V is TRBV11-2; unclear D gene. The germline CDR1 and CDR2 sequences are SGHAT and FQNNGV. The CDR3 is 14 residues long. V dropped 1 base and J dropped 5 bases, with 8 bases sitting between them. The CDR3 region has the DNA TGTGCCAGCAGCTTAGGCCGGTTGACCGGGGAGCTGTTTTTT. It is translated as CASSLGRLTGELFF.

This chain joins TRBV28 and TRBJ2-5; D ambiguous. V lost 4 bases and J 3 bases, leaving 18 bases between the germline ends. Germline CDR1 is MDHEN and CDR2 is SYDVKM. The CDR3 has 16 residues. The CDR3 reads CASSSQFAMDEETQYF. The CDR3 nucleotides are TGTGCCAGCAGTTCTCAGTTTGCTATGGATGAAGAGACCCAGTACTTC.

The V gene is TRBV6-1, the J gene TRBJ2-2; 7 bases are a match to TRBD1. V shed 3 bases, J shed 7 bases, and the junction held 2 bases outside the gene matches. The CDR3 is 13 amino acids. In germline, CDR1 is MNHNS, CDR2 SASEGT. The CDR3 is CASSETGIGELFF. CDR3 coding DNA: TGTGCCAGCAGTGAGACAGGGATCGGGGAGCTGTTTTTT.

The rearrangement uses TRBV4-2 and TRBJ2-1; D is unresolved. The germline CDR1 and CDR2 sequences are LGHNA and YNFKEQ. Trimming stripped 0 bases from V and 4 bases from J, with 16 bases between. The CDR3 sequence is 17 residues long. The DNA for the CDR3 is TGTGCCAGCAGCCAAGATCTAATCGGGTTAGTTTACAATGAGCAGTTCTTC. Its protein is CASSQDLIGLVYNEQFF.

The table lists this clone with a count of one. The chain combines TRBV29-1 with TRBJ1-5; 8 bases align to TRBD1. CDR1 and CDR2 (germline): SQVTM, ANQGSEA. The CDR3 is 13 residues long. Trimming removed 5 bases from V and 4 bases from J; junction bases left unmatched: 4. The CDR3 bases are TGCAGCGTTTGGGACAGGACTAATCAGCCCCAGCATTTT. As protein: CSVWDRTNQPQHF.

The CDR3 region has the DNA TGTGCCAGCAGCATGGGACCTATCTACGAGCAGTACTTC. Amino acids: CASSMGPIYEQYF. V gene TRBV7-6 combines with J gene TRBJ2-7; either TRBD1 or TRBD2 may fit D (5 bases each). The ends were cut back, 5 bases at V and 3 bases at J, with 11 bases in the middle. Germline CDR1 and CDR2: SGHVS and FNYEAQ. CDR3 length: 13 residues.

This clone came up once. The genes are TRBV29-1 and TRBJ2-6; D unresolved. V was shortened by 4 bases and J by 0 bases, with 10 bases between the two germline ends. The CDR3 has 15 amino acids. Germline CDR1 and CDR2: SQVTM and ANQGSEA. CDR3 nucleotides: TGCAGCGTTGTGTCCCTTATCTCTGGGGCCAACGTCCTGACTTTC. This encodes CSVVSLISGANVLTF.

V and J are TRBV12-5 and TRBJ1-2; 9 nucleotides line up with TRBD1. CDR3 length equals 14 residues. Germline values: CDR1 LGHNT, CDR2 FRNRAP. The V segment lost 8 bases and the J segment 5 bases; nucleotides outside the gene matches: 9. The CDR3 is CASSTGTGWYGYTF. CDR3 nucleotide sequence: TGTGCTAGTAGTACTGGGACAGGGTGGTATGGCTACACCTTC.

A single count supports this clone. The chain links TRBV27 to TRBJ1-1; the D is unclear. Looked up from germline, CDR1 is MNHEY and CDR2 is SMNVEV (reference sequence). The length of the CDR3 is 15 residues. Trimming shortened V by 4 bases and J by 0 bases, and 12 bases separated the two germline ends. CDR3: CASSSSDLLNTEAFF. The CDR3 DNA follows: TGTGCCAGCAGTTCCTCGGACCTACTGAACACTGAAGCTTTCTTT.

This chain joins TRBV28 and TRBJ2-1; 9 positions match TRBD2. This CDR3 comprises 15 residues. Trimming cost V 8 bases and J 6 bases; bases outside gene matches: 11. CDR1 and CDR2 (germline): MDHEN, SYDVKM. The CDR3 DNA reads as TGTGCCAGCCGAATAGCGGGAGTAGTAAGCAATGAGCAGTTCTTC. It encodes CASRIAGVVSNEQFF.

The chain joins TRBV7-8 to TRBJ2-5, with D perhaps being TRBD1 or TRBD2 (5 bases each). The V and J ends lost 3 bases and 5 bases respectively, with 19 bases between them. Germline-derived CDR1 and CDR2 are SGHVS and FQNEAQ. The CDR3 has 16 amino acids. CDR3 region: CASSFRRDLQGETQYF. In nucleotides, the CDR3 is TGTGCCAGCAGCTTTCGCCGGGATCTCCAGGGCGAGACCCAGTACTTC.

The V and J genes are TRBV27 and TRBJ2-7; no definite D call. Germline V gives CDR1 MNHEY, CDR2 SMNVEV (reference sequence). This CDR3 has 16 amino acids. V dropped 5 bases and J dropped 0 bases, with 17 bases sitting between them. CDR3 loop: CASSPSHGQSSYEQYF. CDR3 DNA: TGTGCCAGCAGTCCATCTCATGGTCAAAGCTCCTACGAGCAGTACTTC.

The CDR3 sequence: CASSPLMGGSTYEQFF. The DNA for the CDR3 is TGCGCCAGCAGCCCCCTTATGGGTGGGAGTACCTATGAGCAGTTCTTC. V and J are TRBV4-1 and TRBJ2-1; TRBD2 might be the D (5 bases). From germline, CDR1 is MGHRA and CDR2 YSYEKL. The CDR3 contains 16 residues. Deletions cut 4 bases from V and 8 bases from J, with 21 bases between.

V is TRBV7-9 and J is TRBJ2-2, with unresolved D. The germline V and J ends were trimmed by 5 bases and 5 bases, with 12 bases remaining between them. This CDR3 is built from 14 residues. The germline CDR1 and CDR2 sequences are SEHNR and FQNEAQ (reference sequence). The CDR3 here is CASSLDHFTGELFF. CDR3 nucleotide sequence: TGTGCCAGCAGCCTGGACCATTTTACCGGGGAGCTGTTTTTT.

This CDR3 reads CASSLATGGEETQYF. The DNA for the CDR3 is TGTGCCAGCAGCTTGGCGACAGGGGGGGAAGAGACCCAGTACTTC. J is TRBJ2-5 and V is TRBV5-6, with 9 bases matching TRBD1. This CDR3 comprises 15 residues. Germline CDR1 and CDR2: SGHDT and YYEEEE. The trim removed 0 bases at V and 3 bases at J, leaving 3 bases unmatched. The full variable domain, rest sourced from reference TRBV5-6 and TRBJ2-5, is DAGVTQSPTHLIKTRGQQVTLRCSPKSGHDTVSWYQQALGQGPQFIFQYYEEEERQRGNFPDRFSGHQFPNYSSELNVNALLLGDSALYLCASSLATGGEETQYFGPGTRLLVL.

The chain recombines TRBV11-2 with TRBJ2-2; D is unresolved. Germline values: CDR1 SGHAT, CDR2 FQNNGV. The V end was cut by 3 bases, the J end by 6 bases, with 5 bases between. CDR3 length equals 12 residues. The CDR3 DNA sequence: TGTGCCAGCAGCTTCCTAGCCGGGGAGCTGTTTTTT. Encoded protein: CASSFLAGELFF. Full variable domain (rest looked up from reference TRBV11-2 and TRBJ2-2): EAGVAQSPRYKIIEKRQSVAFWCNPISGHATLYWYQQILGQGPKLLIQFQNNGVVDDSQLPKDRFSAERLKGVDSTLKIQPAKLEDSAVYLCASSFLAGELFFGEGSRLTVL.

The chain combines TRBV7-8 with TRBJ2-2, with 7 positions matching TRBD2. Germline CDR1 is SGHVS and CDR2 is FQNEAQ. The CDR3 runs 17 residues. Unmatched junction bases numbered 12, after V lost 2 bases and J lost 6 bases. This chain's CDR3 is CASSLRRAGVLSGELFF. CDR3 in DNA: TGTGCCAGCAGCTTAAGAAGGGCGGGAGTACTTTCCGGGGAGCTGTTTTTT.

This sequence joins TRBV4-3 and TRBJ2-7; D may correspond to TRBD1 or TRBD2 (5 bases each). Trimming took off 0 bases at V and 4 bases at J, with 22 bases between the two ends. The germline CDR1 and CDR2 sequences are LGHNA and YSLEER. CDR3 size: 18 residues. CDR3 sequence: CASSQDLPGRGLGYEQYF. CDR3 nucleotide sequence: TGCGCCAGCAGCCAAGATCTCCCGGGACGGGGCCTAGGATACGAGCAGTACTTC.

Note on this clone: Other DNA sequences in this sample translate to the same CDR3. In DNA, the CDR3 is TGTGCCTGGAGTGTACGAGGCCTAAATCAGCCCCAGCATTTT. Its translation: CAWSVRGLNQPQHF. The J gene is TRBJ1-5, the V gene TRBV30; D gene uncertain. The CDR3 spans 14 residues. Looked up from germline, CDR1 is GTSNPN and CDR2 is SVGIG (reference sequence). Trimming took off 0 bases at V and 4 bases at J, with 10 bases between the two ends.

The chain uses TRBV5-1 and TRBJ2-1; 7 bases match TRBD1. V was pared by 2 bases and J by 7 bases, with 9 bases of the junction left unmatched. The CDR3 runs to 15 residues. Germline values: CDR1 SGHRS, CDR2 YFSETQ. Here the CDR3 DNA reads TGCGCCAGCAGCTTCGGACAGGCCCTTGGAAATGAGCAGTTCTTC. Translated, it gives CASSFGQALGNEQFF.

The chain joins TRBV11-2 to TRBJ1-1; maybe TRBD1 (6 bases). Trimming stripped 1 base from V and 0 bases from J, with 12 bases between. The CDR3 is made up of 16 amino acids. Germline V lookup: CDR1 SGHAT, CDR2 FQNNGV. CDR3 bases: TGTGCCAGCAGCTTAGGGGCAGGGGTCATGAACACTGAAGCTTTCTTT. It is translated as CASSLGAGVMNTEAFF.